This T cell receptor beta chain derives from a study of blood T cell repertoires in COVID-19. On the study more broadly: Acute-phase and convalescent COVID-19 samples originated in the United States, Italy and Spain. Sources were T cells, B-cell-depleted T cells, or PBMCs; the material itself was cDNA or gDNA.

The germline gives CDR1 GTSNPN, CDR2 SVGIG (reference sequence). The CDR3 loop spans 15 amino acids. The V end was cut by 2 bases, the J end by 5 bases, with 18 bases between. Only in-frame clones appear in the TCRdb table, and some are missing; sequencing was by immunoSEQ multiplex PCR. The sample has approximately 220,000 clones; over 75% are singletons. The TCR originated in a man aged 45-65 years with acute or convalescent COVID-19. Sequencing was performed on peripheral blood. The J gene is TRBJ1-2, the V gene TRBV30, with D perhaps TRBD1 (6 bases). The CDR3 reads CAWSSRGIGRYGYTF. CDR3 bases: TGTGCCTGGAGTAGCAGGGGAATAGGCCGGTATGGCTACACCTTC.